This T cell receptor beta chain is drawn from a study of blood T cell repertoires in COVID-19. About the study: Researchers got acute and convalescent COVID-19 samples from the United States, Italy and Spain. Sources were T cells, B-cell-depleted T cells, or PBMCs; the material itself was cDNA or gDNA.

Between the trimmed V and J ends, which lost 0 bases and 6 bases, there was a span of 15 bases. The CDR3 totals 16 residues. CDR1 is LNHNV and CDR2 is YYDKDF in the germline V gene (reference sequence). Original analysis: Estimated nucleated cell counts came from reference gene primer amplification. Sequencing was performed with immunoSEQ multiplex PCR; in TCRdb, only in-frame clones are kept and a portion is missing. From that table come the V and J calls and clone size; the DNA was used to work out D and trimming. The table lists 370,000 or so clones, 81% of them singletons, with over 0.95% in the top ten.

This sequence joins TRBV15 and TRBJ1-5; D is undetermined. This TCR came from a human donor with acute or convalescent COVID-19. The donor label of this sample is uncertain. Source material: peripheral blood. The CDR3 DNA reads TGTGCCACCAGCAGAGATTCGAGGGCGCGAGGTCAGCCCCAGCATTTT. Its translation is CATSRDSRARGQPQHF.